These 8 T cell receptor beta chains were sequenced from one sample in a study of blood T cell repertoires in COVID-19. Assay used: immunoSEQ multiplex PCR; TCRdb lists only in-frame clones, some missing. The data hold about 270,000 clones, with about 80% observed a single time. The sample taken for sequencing was peripheral blood. These TCRs come from a woman between 50 and 59 years old who had recovered from COVID-19.

The V and J genes are TRBV27 and TRBJ1-1, with 9 bases that match TRBD1. Losses at the gene ends were 2 bases for V and 1 base for J; bases not matched to a gene: 2. The CDR3 is 15 amino acids. CDR1 is MNHEY and CDR2 is SMNVEV in the germline V gene (reference sequence). The CDR3 reads CASSLKTGGNTEAFF. The CDR3 DNA is TGTGCCAGCAGTTTAAAGACAGGGGGGAACACTGAAGCTTTCTTT.

The V and J genes are TRBV27 and TRBJ2-3; no clear D. The CDR3 is 15 amino acids. Germline lookup yields CDR1 MNHEY and CDR2 SMNVEV (reference sequence). Trimming pared 5 bases from V and 1 base from J, leaving 13 bases between. DNA of the CDR3: TGTGCCAGCAGTCCCACCCAGTCCGGCACAGATACGCAGTATTTT. Amino acids: CASSPTQSGTDTQYF.

This clone was counted a single time. The V gene is TRBV19, the J gene TRBJ2-2; 8 bases fit TRBD1. With 6 bases clipped from V and 4 bases from J, the junction kept 10 bases outside the gene matches. Germline loops: CDR1 LNHDA, CDR2 SQIVND (reference sequence). This CDR3 is built from 16 residues. The DNA for the CDR3 is TGTGCCAGTAGGCTAATGGACAGGGTAGGCACCGGGGAGCTGTTTTTT. This encodes CASRLMDRVGTGELFF.

The genes are TRBV30 and TRBJ1-6; 7 bases map to TRBD1. The trim removed 0 bases at V and 9 bases at J, leaving 14 bases unmatched. The germline V gene encodes CDR1 GTSNPN and CDR2 SVGIG (reference sequence). This CDR3 is built from 17 residues. The CDR3 DNA follows: TGTGCCTGGAGTGTACGGGCAGGGGGAATTCTAGGTTCACCCCTCCACTTT. The encoded protein is CAWSVRAGGILGSPLHF. Full variable domain (missing parts from reference TRBV30 and TRBJ1-6): SQTIHQWPATLVQPVGSPLSLECTVEGTSNPNLYWYRQAAGRGLQLLFYSVGIGQISSEVPQNLSASRPQDRQFILSSKKLLLSDSGFYLCAWSVRAGGILGSPLHFGNGTRLTVT.

In this sample, this clone turned up a few times. V usage is TRBV7-2 and J usage is TRBJ2-3, with TRBD2 matching over 9 bases. The V and J ends lost 5 bases and 3 bases, in that order; junction bases with no gene match: 9. The CDR3 sequence is 16 residues long. CDR1 is SGHTA, CDR2 FQGNSA, per germline. The CDR3 sequence is CASSLLGLAGTDTQYF. CDR3 sequence (DNA): TGTGCCAGCAGCCTCCTCGGTCTAGCGGGGACAGATACGCAGTATTTT.

The gene calls are TRBV7-6 and TRBJ2-2, with no clear D. Per germline, CDR1 SGHVS and CDR2 FNYEAQ. This CDR3 region has 15 residues. Trimming shortened V by 5 bases and J by 1 base, and 11 bases separated the two germline ends. The CDR3 bases are TGTGCCAGCAGCCCGCTGGCAGAGAACACCGGGGAGCTGTTTTTT. Translating gives CASSPLAENTGELFF.

The V and J genes are TRBV5-4 and TRBJ2-5, with a weak D call TRBD1 (6 bases). CDR1 and CDR2 (germline): SGHNT, YYREEE (reference sequence). This CDR3 comprises 14 residues. V was cut by 0 bases and J by 3 bases, with 9 bases left in between. The chain's CDR3 is CASSLDRVEETQYF. In nucleotides, the CDR3 is TGTGCCAGCAGCTTGGACAGGGTAGAAGAGACCCAGTACTTC.

The rearrangement uses TRBV7-2 and TRBJ2-5; 11 bases fit TRBD2. The V gene's germline CDR1 is SGHTA and CDR2 FQGNSA. The J segment lost 4 bases and the V segment lost 4 bases, leaving 8 bases of the junction unmatched. CDR3 length equals 16 residues. This chain's CDR3 is CASSSRLAGGGETQYF. The CDR3 nucleotides are TGTGCCAGCAGCTCAAGGCTAGCGGGAGGCGGAGAGACCCAGTACTTC. The full variable domain, with the rest looked up from reference TRBV7-2 and TRBJ2-5, is GAGVSQSPSNKVTEKGKDVELRCDPISGHTALYWYRQSLGQGLEFLIYFQGNSAPDKSGLPSDRFSAERTGGSVSTLTIQRTQQEDSAVYLCASSSRLAGGGETQYFGPGTRLLVL.